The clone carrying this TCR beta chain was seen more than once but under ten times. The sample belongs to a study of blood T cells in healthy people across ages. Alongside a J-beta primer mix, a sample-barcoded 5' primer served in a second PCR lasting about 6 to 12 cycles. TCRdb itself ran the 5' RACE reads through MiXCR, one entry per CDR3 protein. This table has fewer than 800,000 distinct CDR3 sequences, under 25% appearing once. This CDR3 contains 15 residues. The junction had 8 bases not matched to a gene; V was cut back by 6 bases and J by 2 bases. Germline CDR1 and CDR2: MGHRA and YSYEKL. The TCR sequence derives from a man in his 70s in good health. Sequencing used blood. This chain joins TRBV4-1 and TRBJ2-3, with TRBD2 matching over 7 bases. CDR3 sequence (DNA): TGCGCCAGCAGGCGGATGAGGGACTACACAGATACGCAGTATTTT. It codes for CASRRMRDYTDTQYF.